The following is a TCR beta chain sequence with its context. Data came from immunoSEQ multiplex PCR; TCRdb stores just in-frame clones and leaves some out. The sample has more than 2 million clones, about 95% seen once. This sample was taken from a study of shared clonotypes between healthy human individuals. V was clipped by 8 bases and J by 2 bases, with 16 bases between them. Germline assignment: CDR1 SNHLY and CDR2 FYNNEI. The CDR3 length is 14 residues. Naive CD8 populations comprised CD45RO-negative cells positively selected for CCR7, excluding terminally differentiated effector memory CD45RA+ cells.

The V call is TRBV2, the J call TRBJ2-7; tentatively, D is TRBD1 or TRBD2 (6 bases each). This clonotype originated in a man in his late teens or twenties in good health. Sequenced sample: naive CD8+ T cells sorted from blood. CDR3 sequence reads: CASAMTGGTYEQYF. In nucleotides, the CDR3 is TGTGCCAGCGCCATGACAGGCGGGACCTACGAGCAGTACTTC.